The clone carrying this T cell receptor beta chain was detected many times. The sample comes from a study of T cells after yellow fever vaccination. Points from the study as a whole: A weaker secondary response peaked on day 5, the primary on day 15. Clonotypes shared by both compartments, CD4 and CD8, made up a small share. Abundant bulk-derived clonotypes could contaminate FACS-sorted repertoires.

The CDR3 extends over 14 amino acids. Trimming pared 4 bases from V and 1 base from J, leaving 9 bases between. TCRdb called the 5' RACE reads again in MiXCR, with one record for every CDR3 protein. The data show 25,000 to 30,000 distinct CDR3 sequences, less than 7% seen once. The J gene is TRBJ2-3, the V gene TRBV12-3 or TRBV12-4; D not certain. The specimen was PBMCs, either bulk or a sorted T-cell subset (CD4+, CD8+, memory, or dextramer-sorted; not recorded which), collected 15 days after the yellow fever booster vaccination. This TCR was sampled from a man aged 30 to 39 who received the YFV17D yellow fever vaccine. The CDR3 loop reads CASSSLSRTDTQYF. Here the CDR3 DNA reads TGTGCCAGCAGTTCCCTCTCCCGCACAGATACGCAGTATTTT.